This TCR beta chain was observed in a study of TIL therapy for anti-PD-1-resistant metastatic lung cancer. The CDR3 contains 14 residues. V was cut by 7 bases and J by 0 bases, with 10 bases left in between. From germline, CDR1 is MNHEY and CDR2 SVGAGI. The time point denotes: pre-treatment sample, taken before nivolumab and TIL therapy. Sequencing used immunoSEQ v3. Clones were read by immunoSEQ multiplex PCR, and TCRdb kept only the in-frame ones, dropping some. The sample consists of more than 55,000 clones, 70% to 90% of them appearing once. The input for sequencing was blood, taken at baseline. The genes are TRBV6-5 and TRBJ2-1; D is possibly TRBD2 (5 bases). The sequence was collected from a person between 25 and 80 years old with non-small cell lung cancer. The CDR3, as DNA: TGTGCCAGCAAACTGGGGAGCTCCTACAATGAGCAGTTCTTC. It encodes CASKLGSSYNEQFF.